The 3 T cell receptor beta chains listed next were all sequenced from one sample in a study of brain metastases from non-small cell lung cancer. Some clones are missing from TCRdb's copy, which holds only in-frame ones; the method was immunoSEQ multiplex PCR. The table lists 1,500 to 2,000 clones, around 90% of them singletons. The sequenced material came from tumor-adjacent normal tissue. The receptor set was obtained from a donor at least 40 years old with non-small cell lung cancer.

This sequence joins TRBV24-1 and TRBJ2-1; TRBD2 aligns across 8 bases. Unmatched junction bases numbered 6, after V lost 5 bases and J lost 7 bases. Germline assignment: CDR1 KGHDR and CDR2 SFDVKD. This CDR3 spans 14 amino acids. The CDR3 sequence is CATSASGGGNEQFF. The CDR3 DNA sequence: TGTGCCACCAGTGCCTCGGGGGGGGGAAATGAGCAGTTCTTC.

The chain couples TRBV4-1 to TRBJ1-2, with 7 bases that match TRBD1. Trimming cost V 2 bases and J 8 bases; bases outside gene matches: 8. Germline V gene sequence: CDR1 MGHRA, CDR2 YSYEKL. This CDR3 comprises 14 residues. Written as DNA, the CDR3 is TGCGCCAGCAGCCAAACACAGGGGCTGGAGGGCTACACCTTC. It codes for CASSQTQGLEGYTF.

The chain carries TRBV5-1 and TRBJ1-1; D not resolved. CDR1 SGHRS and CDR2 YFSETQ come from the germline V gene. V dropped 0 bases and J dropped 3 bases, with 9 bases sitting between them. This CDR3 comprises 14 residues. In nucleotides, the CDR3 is TGCGCCAGCAGCTTGGGTCAAACCTACACTGAAGCTTTCTTT. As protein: CASSLGQTYTEAFF.